Presented here are 14 T cell receptor beta chains from one specimen sequenced in a study of T cell responses to AZD1222 COVID-19 vaccine. TCRdb's table, derived via immunoSEQ multiplex PCR, lists solely in-frame clones and lacks some. The table shows about 120,000 clones, with about 87% occurring only once. The source was peripheral blood, collected on day 0 of AZD1222 vaccination. The source of these receptors is an adult in good health.

This chain connects TRBV9 to TRBJ1-1, with D hard to call. This CDR3 region has 13 residues. Trimming cost V 0 bases and J 5 bases, with 8 bases left between them. Looked up from germline, CDR1 is SGDLS and CDR2 is YYNGEE. CDR3 nucleotides: TGTGCCAGCAGCGTAGGAATGGGAACTGAAGCTTTCTTT. This gives the protein CASSVGMGTEAFF.

The rearrangement joins TRBV28 to TRBJ1-2, with TRBD1 as a possible D gene (5 bases). V gave up 5 bases and J gave up 3 bases, with 13 bases separating them. The germline V gene encodes CDR1 MDHEN and CDR2 SYDVKM. The CDR3 covers 14 residues. CDR3 amino acids: CASSIPGPHYGYTF. The CDR3 region has the DNA TGTGCCAGCAGTATTCCGGGGCCCCACTATGGCTACACCTTC.

V usage is TRBV5-4 and J usage is TRBJ2-7; TRBD1 aligns across 8 bases. The CDR3 loop spans 13 amino acids. Germline V gene sequence: CDR1 SGHNT, CDR2 YYREEE (reference sequence). With 5 bases clipped from V and 4 bases from J, the junction kept 5 bases outside the gene matches. CDR3 nucleotide sequence: TGTGCCAGCAGTGGGGACAGGACTTACGAGCAGTACTTC. This sequence encodes CASSGDRTYEQYF.

This clone appeared once. The chain recombines TRBV6-6 with TRBJ2-1; TRBD2 matches 7 bases. Germline V lookup: CDR1 MNHNY, CDR2 SVGAGI (reference sequence). The CDR3 is made up of 12 amino acids. V lost 6 bases, J lost 7 bases, and 3 bases stayed unmatched. CDR3 bases: TGTGCCAGCAGCATGGGGGGGAATGAGCAGTTCTTC. Translation: CASSMGGNEQFF.

In its sample, this clone was seen once. CDR3 amino acids: CASSLDLASAYEQYF. The CDR3 DNA reads TGTGCCAGCAGCTTAGATCTGGCTAGTGCCTACGAGCAGTACTTC. The chain recombines TRBV7-2 with TRBJ2-7, with D unresolved. The CDR3 loop spans 15 amino acids. Trimming took 1 base from V and 2 from J, leaving 12 bases between them. Germline lookup yields CDR1 SGHTA and CDR2 FQGNSA.

V gene TRBV6-5 combines with J gene TRBJ2-7; unclear D gene. V was clipped by 8 bases and J by 0 bases, with 17 bases between them. The CDR3 sequence is 15 residues long. Germline V CDR1 and CDR2: MNHEY, SVGAGI. The CDR3 bases are TGTGCCAGCCAGAGGTTGGATTTCGACTCCTACGAGCAGTACTTC. Amino acid sequence: CASQRLDFDSYEQYF.

This chain connects TRBV9 to TRBJ2-1, with a possible D match to TRBD2 (5 bases). Germline V gene sequence: CDR1 SGDLS, CDR2 YYNGEE. This CDR3 region has 16 residues. V lost 3 bases and J lost 0, with 13 bases in between. This CDR3 reads CASSERGFSSYNEQFF. Written as DNA, the CDR3 is TGTGCCAGCAGCGAACGGGGATTCTCCTCCTACAATGAGCAGTTCTTC.

The CDR3 region has the DNA TGTGCCAGCAGCCACGGGACTCAACCTAGGGATGAGCAGTTCTTC. Its translation: CASSHGTQPRDEQFF. The rearrangement joins TRBV11-3 to TRBJ2-1; D is perhaps TRBD2 (6 bases). This CDR3 spans 15 amino acids. V was shortened by 5 bases and J by 8 bases, with 19 bases between the two germline ends. The germline V gene has CDR1 SGHNT and CDR2 YENEEA.

The CDR3 is CASSVAEGLTYEQYF. Written as DNA, the CDR3 is TGTGCCAGCAGCGTAGCGGAGGGGTTAACCTACGAGCAGTACTTC. The V and J genes are TRBV9 and TRBJ2-7, with TRBD2 as a possible D gene (6 bases). The CDR3 has 15 amino acids. V shed 0 bases and J shed 2 bases, with 12 bases lying between them. The germline V gene has CDR1 SGDLS and CDR2 YYNGEE. Supplemented by reference TRBV9 and TRBJ2-7, the full variable domain reads DSGVTQTPKHLITATGQRVTLRCSPRSGDLSVYWYQQSLDQGLQFLIQYYNGEERAKGNILERFSAQQFPDLHSELNLSSLELGDSALYFCASSVAEGLTYEQYFGPGTRLTVT.

The chain couples TRBV27 to TRBJ1-5; 9 positions match TRBD1. In germline, CDR1 is MNHEY, CDR2 SMNVEV (reference sequence). J was trimmed by 7 bases and V by 5 bases; bases with no gene match: 3. This CDR3 has 13 amino acids. Here the CDR3 DNA reads TGTGCCAGCAGTACAGGGGGCTGGCAGCCCCAGCATTTT. Protein: CASSTGGWQPQHF.

J is TRBJ1-5 and V is TRBV2; D possibly corresponds to TRBD1 (6 bases). Trimming removed 4 bases at V and 4 bases at J, with 14 bases between. Germline assignment: CDR1 SNHLY and CDR2 FYNNEI. This CDR3 contains 15 residues. DNA for the CDR3: TGTGCCAGCAGTGGCGGGTTCAGGGGTAATCAGCCCCAGCATTTT. Protein sequence: CASSGGFRGNQPQHF. Full variable domain (rest looked up from reference TRBV2 and TRBJ1-5): EPEVTQTPSHQVTQMGQEVILRCVPISNHLYFYWYRQILGQKVEFLVSFYNNEISEKSEIFDDQFSVERPDGSNFTLKIRSTKLEDSAMYFCASSGGFRGNQPQHFGDGTRLSIL.

This chain uses TRBV5-1 with TRBJ2-5, with D possibly TRBD1 on 5 matching bases. The CDR3 extends over 16 amino acids. Looked up from germline, CDR1 is SGHRS and CDR2 is YFSETQ. Between the trimmed V and J ends, which lost 0 bases and 1 base, there was a span of 13 bases. CDR3: CASSLAAGLRQETQYF. CDR3 nucleotide sequence: TGCGCCAGCAGCTTGGCTGCAGGGTTACGCCAAGAGACCCAGTACTTC.

This clone appeared a single time. The V gene is TRBV19, the J gene TRBJ1-2; D is perhaps TRBD1 (6 bases). Germline lookup yields CDR1 LNHDA and CDR2 SQIVND (reference sequence). V was shortened by 5 bases and J by 7 bases, with 11 bases between the two germline ends. This CDR3 has 12 amino acids. The CDR3 DNA reads as TGTGCCAGTAGTCAGGGGATGGGTGGCTACACCTTC. It encodes CASSQGMGGYTF. The entire variable domain, with the rest obtained from reference TRBV19 and TRBJ1-2, is as follows: DGGITQSPKYLFRKEGQNVTLSCEQNLNHDAMYWYRQDPGQGLRLIYYSQIVNDFQKGDIAEGYSVSREKKESFPLTVTSAQKNPTAFYLCASSQGMGGYTFGSGTRLTVV.

J is TRBJ1-2 and V is TRBV7-2, with D perhaps TRBD1 (5 bases). This CDR3 is 17 amino acids long. The germline V gene has CDR1 SGHTA and CDR2 FQGNSA. V lost 0 bases, J lost 2 bases, and 16 bases lay in between. The CDR3 is CASSLAPVGGGNYGYTF. The DNA for the CDR3 is TGTGCCAGCAGCTTAGCCCCGGTGGGGGGGGGAAACTATGGCTACACCTTC.